This TCR beta chain originates from a study of T cell responses to AZD1222 COVID-19 vaccine. The protocol was immunoSEQ multiplex PCR, while the TCRdb copy is restricted to in-frame clones and leaves out a portion. Of around 26,000 clones in the sample, about nine tenths were seen once. A note on this clone: As yet, its antigen is unknown.

Overall study results and limits: After two AZD1222 doses, spike-specific TCR breadth and depth rose versus day 0. Seropositive at baseline were only a handful of AZD1222 recipients. Regions left unmutated in variants are reportedly the target of nearly half of spike-specific TCRs.

V lost 4 bases to trimming and J lost 4 bases; unmatched junction nucleotides: 13. CDR3 length: 18 residues. CDR1 and CDR2 (germline): SGHNT, YYREEE (reference sequence). The V gene is TRBV5-4, the J gene TRBJ2-2; 10 bases map to TRBD1. The TCR sequence derives from an adult who received the AZD1222 COVID-19 vaccine. Sequenced here: peripheral blood, sampled 28 days after the second AZD1222 dose. Here the CDR3 reads CASSPGPGTGEGTGELFF. The CDR3 DNA reads TGTGCCAGCAGCCCAGGTCCCGGGACAGGGGAAGGCACCGGGGAGCTGTTTTTT.